These T cell receptor beta chains were read from a single sample in a study of blood T cell repertoires in COVID-19. Produced via immunoSEQ multiplex PCR; TCRdb's table is partial and in-frame only. This sample has 250,000 to 350,000 clones; 88% occur once, and the top ten carry around 2.9%. The specimen sequenced was PBMCs or T cells enriched from blood (not recorded which). These receptors were taken from a woman aged 50 to 65 who had recovered from COVID-19. Each CDR3 is given with its conserved first and last residue. A D gene is named only where the DNA matches it firmly. Clone size is not always given. Where it is, it says once, few, many or a class for expanded clones.

j_gene: TRBJ1-1
abundance: NA
d_gene: NA
v_gene: TRBV4-3
CDR3aa: CASSQESQGYTEAFF
CDR3nt: TGCGCCAGCAGCCAGGAGTCACAGGGCTACACTGAAGCTTTCTTT

j_gene: TRBJ1-1
abundance: NA
d_gene: NA
v_gene: TRBV27
CDR3aa: CASSFGSDTEAFF
CDR3nt: TGTGCCAGCAGTTTTGGCAGTGATACTGAAGCTTTCTTT

j_gene: TRBJ1-1
abundance: NA
d_gene: TRBD1
v_gene: TRBV4-3
CDR3aa: CASSPTGTGMKNTEAFF
CDR3nt: TGCGCCAGCAGCCCGACCGGGACAGGGATGAAAAACACTGAAGCTTTCTTT

j_gene: TRBJ1-6
abundance: NA
d_gene: NA
v_gene: TRBV7-3
CDR3aa: CASSLLGGKDNSPLHF
CDR3nt: TGTGCCAGCAGCTTATTGGGCGGGAAGGATAATTCACCCCTCCACTTT

j_gene: TRBJ2-5
abundance: NA
d_gene: TRBD2
v_gene: TRBV19
CDR3aa: CASSIATSGGETQYF
CDR3nt: TGTGCCAGTAGTATCGCTACTAGCGGGGGAGAGACCCAGTACTTC

j_gene: TRBJ2-2
abundance: NA
d_gene: NA
v_gene: TRBV7-8
CDR3aa: CASSLGLLATGELFF
CDR3nt: TGTGCCAGCAGCTTAGGTCTTCTAGCGACCGGGGAGCTGTTTTTT

j_gene: TRBJ1-2
abundance: NA
d_gene: TRBD1
v_gene: TRBV9
CDR3aa: CASSTRQGYNYGYTF
CDR3nt: TGTGCCAGCAGCACCCGACAGGGATACAACTATGGCTACACCTTC

j_gene: TRBJ2-3
abundance: NA
d_gene: NA
v_gene: TRBV19
CDR3aa: CASSTNRVPDTQYF
CDR3nt: TGTGCCAGTAGTACAAACAGGGTCCCAGATACGCAGTATTTT

j_gene: TRBJ1-1
abundance: NA
d_gene: TRBD1
v_gene: TRBV6-5
CDR3aa: CASSPARGPTEAFF
CDR3nt: TGTGCCAGCAGTCCAGCCAGGGGGCCCACTGAAGCTTTCTTT

j_gene: TRBJ1-1
abundance: NA
d_gene: NA
v_gene: TRBV5-4
CDR3aa: CASSLWGGDTEAFF
CDR3nt: TGTGCCAGCAGCTTGTGGGGAGGTGACACTGAAGCTTTCTTT

j_gene: TRBJ1-5
abundance: NA
d_gene: NA
v_gene: TRBV3-1/TRBV3-2
CDR3aa: CASSQGALGSNQPQHF
CDR3nt: TGTGCCAGCAGCCAAGGGGCTCTTGGCAGCAATCAGCCCCAGCATTTT

j_gene: TRBJ1-1
abundance: NA
d_gene: TRBD1
v_gene: TRBV18
CDR3aa: CASSPGTGVNTEAFF
CDR3nt: TGTGCCAGCTCACCAGGGACAGGGGTGAACACTGAAGCTTTCTTT

j_gene: TRBJ1-1
abundance: NA
d_gene: NA
v_gene: TRBV7-9
CDR3aa: CASSFLGHLEAFF
CDR3nt: TGTGCCAGCAGCTTCTTGGGGCACCTTGAAGCTTTCTTT

j_gene: TRBJ2-5
abundance: NA
d_gene: NA
v_gene: TRBV4-2
CDR3aa: CASSQASGETQYF
CDR3nt: TGTGCCAGCAGCCAAGCTTCAGGAGAGACCCAGTACTTC

j_gene: TRBJ1-1
abundance: NA
d_gene: NA
v_gene: TRBV2
CDR3aa: CASSERRNTEAFF
CDR3nt: TGTGCCAGCAGTGAGCGGAGGAACACTGAAGCTTTCTTT

j_gene: TRBJ1-5
abundance: NA
d_gene: NA
v_gene: TRBV5-5
CDR3aa: CASSSQVSSNQPQHF
CDR3nt: TGTGCCAGCAGCTCCCAAGTCAGTAGCAATCAGCCCCAGCATTTT

j_gene: TRBJ2-7
abundance: NA
d_gene: TRBD2
v_gene: TRBV28
CDR3aa: CASSPLGTSDYEQYF
CDR3nt: TGTGCCAGCAGTCCGCTCGGGACTAGCGACTACGAGCAGTACTTC

j_gene: TRBJ1-6
abundance: NA
d_gene: NA
v_gene: TRBV29-1
CDR3aa: CSVGDTDSPLHF
CDR3nt: TGCAGCGTTGGAGACACGGATTCACCCCTCCACTTT

j_gene: TRBJ2-7
abundance: NA
d_gene: TRBD1
v_gene: TRBV27
CDR3aa: CASNVLNRGSSEQYF
CDR3nt: TGTGCCAGCAACGTACTTAACAGGGGTTCCTCCGAGCAGTACTTC

j_gene: TRBJ1-1
abundance: NA
d_gene: NA
v_gene: TRBV5-6
CDR3aa: CASSFRFEGNTEAFF
CDR3nt: TGTGCCAGCAGCTTTAGGTTTGAGGGGAACACTGAAGCTTTCTTT

j_gene: TRBJ2-1
abundance: NA
d_gene: TRBD2
v_gene: TRBV9
CDR3aa: CASSVSGSNNEQFF
CDR3nt: TGTGCCAGCAGCGTAAGCGGGAGTAACAATGAGCAGTTCTTC

j_gene: TRBJ2-1
abundance: once
d_gene: TRBD2
v_gene: TRBV19
CDR3aa: CASTLAGGPHEQFF
CDR3nt: TGTGCCAGTACACTAGCGGGAGGGCCTCATGAGCAGTTCTTC

j_gene: TRBJ2-1
abundance: NA
d_gene: NA
v_gene: TRBV6-4
CDR3aa: CASSELAGVYNEQFF
CDR3nt: TGTGCCAGCAGCGAACTAGCAGGCGTATACAATGAGCAGTTCTTC

j_gene: TRBJ2-7
abundance: NA
d_gene: NA
v_gene: TRBV20-1
CDR3aa: CSASSSDYEQYF
CDR3nt: TGCAGTGCTAGTTCGTCAGACTACGAGCAGTACTTC

j_gene: TRBJ2-1
abundance: NA
d_gene: TRBD1
v_gene: TRBV9
CDR3aa: CASSASRDRGNNEQFF
CDR3nt: TGTGCCAGCAGCGCGAGCCGGGACAGGGGTAACAATGAGCAGTTCTTC

j_gene: TRBJ1-4
abundance: NA
d_gene: TRBD1
v_gene: TRBV9
CDR3aa: CASSVDRTGPNEKLFF
CDR3nt: TGTGCCAGCAGCGTGGACCGGACAGGCCCTAATGAAAAACTGTTTTTT

j_gene: TRBJ2-5
abundance: NA
d_gene: NA
v_gene: TRBV19
CDR3aa: CASNTGTTGPETQYF
CDR3nt: TGTGCCAGTAATACCGGGACAACGGGTCCTGAGACCCAGTACTTC

j_gene: TRBJ2-3
abundance: NA
d_gene: TRBD2
v_gene: TRBV19
CDR3aa: CASSGGLAGVADTQYF
CDR3nt: TGTGCCAGTAGTGGGGGACTAGCGGGAGTGGCAGATACGCAGTATTTT

j_gene: TRBJ1-1
abundance: NA
d_gene: TRBD1
v_gene: TRBV5-1
CDR3aa: CASSLTGGLNTEAFF
CDR3nt: TGCGCCAGCAGCTTGACAGGGGGCCTGAACACTGAAGCTTTCTTT

j_gene: TRBJ2-3
abundance: NA
d_gene: TRBD2
v_gene: TRBV4-3
CDR3aa: CASSRKGLAGDTDTQYF
CDR3nt: TGCGCCAGCAGCCGTAAAGGACTAGCGGGAGACACAGATACGCAGTATTTT

j_gene: TRBJ1-3
abundance: NA
d_gene: NA
v_gene: TRBV27
CDR3aa: CASSFPPPEAGNTIYF
CDR3nt: TGTGCCAGCAGTTTCCCACCCCCCGAAGCCGGAAACACCATATATTTT

j_gene: TRBJ2-3
abundance: NA
d_gene: NA
v_gene: TRBV7-2
CDR3aa: CASSPTVAGPGDTQYF
CDR3nt: TGTGCCAGCAGCCCCACGGTGGCCGGGCCGGGGGATACGCAGTATTTT

j_gene: TRBJ1-2
abundance: once
d_gene: TRBD1
v_gene: TRBV15
CDR3aa: CATSRDKGTGALLYGYTF
CDR3nt: TGTGCCACCAGCAGAGATAAAGGGACAGGGGCACTGCTCTATGGCTACACCTTC

j_gene: TRBJ1-2
abundance: few
d_gene: TRBD1
v_gene: TRBV4-2
CDR3aa: CASSQEQGTYGYTF
CDR3nt: TGTGCCAGCAGCCAAGAACAGGGGACCTATGGCTACACCTTC

j_gene: TRBJ2-1
abundance: NA
d_gene: TRBD2
v_gene: TRBV5-1
CDR3aa: CASSLGGLAGPNEQFF
CDR3nt: TGCGCCAGCAGCTTGGGGGGACTAGCGGGGCCGAATGAGCAGTTCTTC

j_gene: TRBJ1-4
abundance: once
d_gene: NA
v_gene: TRBV18
CDR3aa: CASSTGYRVGEKLFF
CDR3nt: TGTGCCAGCTCAACCGGGTACAGGGTTGGTGAAAAACTGTTTTTT

j_gene: TRBJ1-1
abundance: NA
d_gene: NA
v_gene: TRBV3-1/TRBV3-2
CDR3aa: CASSQYGQKTFF
CDR3nt: TGTGCCAGCAGCCAATACGGACAGAAAACTTTCTTT

j_gene: TRBJ2-2
abundance: NA
d_gene: TRBD2
v_gene: TRBV3-1/TRBV3-2
CDR3aa: CASTGLAGGNTGELFF
CDR3nt: TGTGCCAGCACCGGACTAGCGGGCGGTAACACCGGGGAGCTGTTTTTT

j_gene: TRBJ1-5
abundance: NA
d_gene: TRBD1
v_gene: TRBV7-9
CDR3aa: CASTEAGDRGQPQHF
CDR3nt: TGTGCCAGCACCGAAGCGGGGGACAGGGGACAGCCCCAGCATTTT

j_gene: TRBJ1-1
abundance: few
d_gene: TRBD1
v_gene: TRBV5-4
CDR3aa: CASSSGTANTEAFF
CDR3nt: TGTGCCAGCAGCTCCGGGACAGCAAACACTGAAGCTTTCTTT

j_gene: TRBJ2-1
abundance: NA
d_gene: NA
v_gene: TRBV12-3/TRBV12-4
CDR3aa: CASSSFYNEQFF
CDR3nt: TGTGCCAGCAGTTCTTTCTACAATGAGCAGTTCTTC

j_gene: TRBJ2-7
abundance: NA
d_gene: TRBD2
v_gene: TRBV28
CDR3aa: CASSLKAGGREQYF
CDR3nt: TGTGCCAGCAGTTTAAAGGCGGGAGGTCGCGAGCAGTACTTC

j_gene: TRBJ2-3
abundance: NA
d_gene: TRBD2
v_gene: TRBV29-1
CDR3aa: CSAVGTSGRGGTDTQYF
CDR3nt: TGCAGCGCCGTGGGGACTAGCGGGAGGGGAGGTACAGATACGCAGTATTTT

j_gene: TRBJ1-1
abundance: NA
d_gene: NA
v_gene: TRBV28
CDR3aa: CASSRSGILNTEAFF
CDR3nt: TGTGCCAGCAGTAGATCGGGGATCCTGAACACTGAAGCTTTCTTT

j_gene: TRBJ1-2
abundance: NA
d_gene: NA
v_gene: TRBV19
CDR3aa: CASRQGARGYTF
CDR3nt: TGTGCCAGTAGACAGGGCGCAAGAGGCTACACCTTC

j_gene: TRBJ2-5
abundance: NA
d_gene: NA
v_gene: TRBV6-5
CDR3aa: CASRNRPLQETQYF
CDR3nt: TGTGCCAGCAGAAACAGGCCTCTCCAAGAGACCCAGTACTTC

j_gene: TRBJ2-7
abundance: NA
d_gene: TRBD2
v_gene: TRBV28
CDR3aa: CASHPTAGVAEQYF
CDR3nt: TGTGCCAGTCACCCCACAGCGGGAGTTGCCGAGCAGTACTTC

j_gene: TRBJ2-4
abundance: NA
d_gene: TRBD1
v_gene: TRBV18
CDR3aa: CASSPPGQGYGDIQYF
CDR3nt: TGTGCCAGCTCACCACCGGGACAGGGTTACGGAGACATTCAGTACTTC

j_gene: TRBJ1-5
abundance: NA
d_gene: NA
v_gene: TRBV2
CDR3aa: CASSNTGYSNQPQHF
CDR3nt: TGTGCCAGCAGTAACACGGGTTATAGCAATCAGCCCCAGCATTTT